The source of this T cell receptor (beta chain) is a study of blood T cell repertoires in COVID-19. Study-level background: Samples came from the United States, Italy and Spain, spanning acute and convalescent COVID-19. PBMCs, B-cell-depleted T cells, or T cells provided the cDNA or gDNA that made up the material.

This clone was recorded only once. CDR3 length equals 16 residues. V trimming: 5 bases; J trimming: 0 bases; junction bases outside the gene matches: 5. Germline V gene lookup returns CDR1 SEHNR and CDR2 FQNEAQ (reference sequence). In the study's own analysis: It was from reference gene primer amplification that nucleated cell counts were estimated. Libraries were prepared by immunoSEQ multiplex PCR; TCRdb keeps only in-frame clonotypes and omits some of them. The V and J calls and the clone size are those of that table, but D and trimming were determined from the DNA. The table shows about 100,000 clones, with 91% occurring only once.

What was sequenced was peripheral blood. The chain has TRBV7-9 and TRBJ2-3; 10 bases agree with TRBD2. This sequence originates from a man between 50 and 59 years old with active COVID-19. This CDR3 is CASSPRGLASTDTQYF. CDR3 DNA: TGTGCCAGCAGCCCTAGGGGACTAGCGAGCACAGATACGCAGTATTTT. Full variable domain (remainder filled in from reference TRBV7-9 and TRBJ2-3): DTGVSQNPRHKITKRGQNVTFRCDPISEHNRLYWYRQTLGQGPEFLTYFQNEAQLEKSRLLSDRFSAERPKGSFSTLEIQRTEQGDSAMYLCASSPRGLASTDTQYFGPGTRLTVL.